This T cell receptor (beta chain) was retrieved from a study of cytomegalovirus exposure and HLA in healthy donors (dated by TCRdb to the late 2010s). Regarding the study in general: According to a later analysis, one platform produced both the approximately 110 validation repertoires and the approximately 600 repertoires of the first cohort. Along with the roughly 610-subject first cohort, a separate validation cohort of roughly 110 different subjects was used. The study aimed to test whether signatures of past pathogen exposure could be identified by cataloging public T cell receptors. To predict cytomegalovirus infection status, the study brought together high-throughput TCR immunosequencing, statistical association of individual TCRs with disease status, and machine learning.

The donors belonged to the validation cohort of about 110 subjects, which was separate from the roughly 670-subject first cohort. What the work shows at the level of the full study, not this receptor alone: In both the original and validation cohorts, the classifier was reported to diagnose cytomegalovirus status with high specificity and sensitivity. Three of the identified cytomegalovirus-associated TCR beta chains were confirmed in vitro to be specific for cytomegalovirus antigens. The authors suggested that the approach could potentially be generalized to other disease states and immunological phenotypes. In the study, some 160 TCR beta chains were listed as associated with cytomegalovirus. Subsequent analysis determined that TCRs grouped into clusters in the first cohort also showed a tendency toward co-occurrence across the 90 to 150 validation repertoires, and approximately 94% of cluster scores exceeded 0. All 120 or so repertoires were used to score co-occurrence in the validation cohort in a later analysis, because that analysis had no HLA typing for the cohort. Most TCR sequences were seen in very few donors, while some public TCRs were found in many individuals.

Points on this clone: The specificity of this receptor is unknown. Per-nucleotide qualities are absent, and no much larger clonotype sits a single base away.

Between the V and J ends, shortened by 0 bases and 3 bases respectively, the junction contains 8 bases. The CDR3 holds 13 amino acids from the cysteine to the phenylalanine. Only the CDR3 DNA is retained, 39 bases long and in frame from the first base. Taken from the germline V gene (reference sequence), the CDR1 and CDR2 loops are GTSNPN and SVGIG. Library preparation was by the immunoSEQ multiplex PCR assay. As for the authors' bioinformatics: A statistical classification framework was built to diagnose cytomegalovirus status from the catalog of TCR beta chain sequences. TCRdb took over this immuneACCESS table, retaining in-frame rearrangements with V and J assigned. Such tables are incomplete; in checked studies, under half of the missing clones stem from an unresolved V gene, and the remainder is unexplained. The V and J calls and the clone size are those of that table, but D and trimming were determined from the DNA. Recorded for this sample are some 230,000 clones; 75% to 95% of them occurred a single time. In total, the top ten clones hold around 1.1% of the sample.

This TCR was recovered from a woman aged 18-29 years in good health and CMV-seronegative. Sequencing was done on a sample of PBMCs. The rearranged chain carries TRBV30 and TRBJ1-2, with a tentative D gene TRBD1 over 6 matching bases. The CDR3 corresponds to CAWSVPGDYGYTF. The DNA reads TGTGCCTGGAGTGTACCAGGGGACTATGGCTACACCTTC.